This T cell receptor (beta chain) derives from a study of T-cell reconstitution after alpha-beta-depleted transplantation in children. The TCRbeta library was prepared with unique molecular identifiers. One entry per CDR3 protein results from TCRdb running MiXCR on the PCR reads. Of 350,000 to 400,000 distinct CDR3 sequences listed, about an eighth are singletons. The CDR3 has 15 residues. Trimming took off 1 base at V and 5 bases at J, with 12 bases between the two ends. The germline V gene encodes CDR1 SGHTA and CDR2 FQGNSA. This clonotype was found a few times. This receptor was identified in a human donor who donated a stem cell graft to a child with Fanconi anemia. The chain links TRBV7-2 to TRBJ2-1; D is unclear. Sequenced here: PBMCs, sampled from the stem cell graft. CDR3 sequence (DNA): TGTGCCAGCAGCTTAGAGAGCAGGACCCACAATGAGCAGTTCTTC. Translated, it gives CASSLESRTHNEQFF.